Listed below are T cell receptor beta chains from one sample, sequenced in a study of cytomegalovirus exposure and HLA in healthy donors. Produced via immunoSEQ multiplex PCR; TCRdb's table is partial and in-frame only. Counted here are 210,000 or so clones, about three quarters occurring once; the ten biggest clones make up about 14%. The source material was PBMCs. These receptors all stem from a man aged 40-50 years in good health and CMV-seronegative. Both conserved end residues are part of each CDR3. The D gene is left open where the match is weak. Size is stated for part of the rows, as once, few or many counts, or as a class when the clone is expanded.

size | J | V | D | CDR3 | DNA
NA | TRBJ2-5 | TRBV13 | TRBD2 | CASSPGLAGALETQYF | TGTGCCAGCAGCCCCGGACTAGCGGGAGCCTTAGAGACCCAGTACTTC
NA | TRBJ1-1 | TRBV19 | NA | CASSRNNMNTEAFF | TGTGCCAGTAGCAGGAACAACATGAACACTGAAGCTTTCTTT
few | TRBJ2-7 | TRBV7-2 | TRBD1 | CASSLERQGAPRSEQYF | TGTGCCAGCAGCTTGGAGAGGCAGGGGGCTCCTAGGAGCGAGCAGTACTTC
NA | TRBJ1-5 | TRBV7-6 | NA | CASSLAKRQPQHF | TGTGCCAGCAGCTTAGCGAAGAGGCAGCCCCAGCATTTT
NA | TRBJ2-3 | TRBV6-1 | NA | CASSEAGQGSDTQYF | TGTGCCAGCAGTGAAGCCGGGCAGGGTTCCGATACGCAGTATTTT
NA | TRBJ1-1 | TRBV10-3 | NA | CAISGVQGRSTEAFF | TGTGCCATCAGCGGGGTTCAAGGGAGGAGCACTGAAGCTTTCTTT
NA | TRBJ1-1 | TRBV27 | TRBD1 | CASRTGGTEAFF | TGTGCCAGCAGAACAGGGGGCACTGAAGCTTTCTTT
NA | TRBJ2-1 | TRBV7-9 | TRBD2 | CASSSDLGLAGGRSNEQFF | TGTGCCAGCAGCTCGGACCTGGGACTAGCGGGGGGGCGTTCCAATGAGCAGTTCTTC
NA | TRBJ2-5 | TRBV4-3 | NA | CASSRGSGEETQYF | TGCGCCAGCAGCCGAGGCTCGGGGGAAGAGACCCAGTACTTC
NA | TRBJ1-1 | TRBV21-1 | NA | CARPRGNGAFF | TGTGCCAGGCCTAGGGGCAATGGAGCTTTCTTT
NA | TRBJ1-1 | TRBV7-9 | TRBD1 | CASSLETGVGAEAFF | TGTGCCAGCAGCCTAGAAACAGGGGTCGGGGCTGAAGCTTTCTTT